These 8 T cell receptor beta chains were all obtained from the same sample, sequenced in a study of blood T cell repertoires in COVID-19. Only in-frame clones appear in the TCRdb table, and some are missing; sequencing was by immunoSEQ multiplex PCR. The sample lists about 480,000 clones, roughly 90% occurring once. Sequenced sample: PBMCs or T cells enriched from blood (not recorded which). Receptors originate from a woman in her 40s who had recovered from COVID-19.

The genes are TRBV5-4 and TRBJ2-7; a weak D match, TRBD1 (6 bases). Per germline, CDR1 SGHNT and CDR2 YYREEE (reference sequence). V lost 2 bases, J lost 5 bases, and 17 bases lay in between. The CDR3 covers 15 residues. The CDR3 reads CASSLQGRKDHEQYF. DNA for the CDR3: TGTGCCAGCAGCTTACAGGGACGCAAAGACCACGAGCAGTACTTC.

The chain joins TRBV10-3 to TRBJ2-5; D possibly corresponds to TRBD2 (5 bases). V was pared by 3 bases and J by 5 bases, with 22 bases between. This CDR3 has 17 residues. CDR1 and CDR2 from the germline V gene are ENHRY and SYGVKD. CDR3 bases: TGTGCCATCAGTGAACCTAGGGAGCTCCCTCGCGGGGAGACCCAGTACTTC. It codes for CAISEPRELPRGETQYF.

The chain recombines TRBV11-3 with TRBJ2-3; D is possibly TRBD2 (5 bases). CDR3 length: 13 amino acids. Trimming stripped 4 bases from V and 7 bases from J, with 12 bases between. The germline V gene encodes CDR1 SGHNT and CDR2 YENEEA. The CDR3 reads CASSWRPRNTQYF. In nucleotides, the CDR3 is TGTGCCAGCAGCTGGAGGCCGAGGAATACGCAGTATTTT.

The chain links TRBV6-2 or TRBV6-3 to TRBJ2-3; 9 nucleotides agree with TRBD1. CDR1 is MNHEY, CDR2 SVGEGT, per germline. The CDR3 covers 16 residues. The V and J ends lost 5 bases and 2 bases, in that order; junction bases with no gene match: 8. In nucleotides, the CDR3 is TGTGCCAGCAGTCCCCGGGACAGGGACTTCACAGATACGCAGTATTTT. Residues: CASSPRDRDFTDTQYF.

The chain carries TRBV7-2 and TRBJ2-5; TRBD2 is a possible D gene (6 bases). The germline V gene encodes CDR1 SGHTA and CDR2 FQGNSA. The CDR3 loop spans 15 amino acids. V was shortened by 5 bases and J by 5 bases, with 18 bases between the two germline ends. The CDR3: CASSPTSGSEETQYF. In DNA form, the CDR3 reads TGTGCCAGCAGCCCAACCAGCGGGTCCGAGGAGACCCAGTACTTC. Together with reference TRBV7-2 and TRBJ2-5, the CDR3 gives the full variable domain: GAGVSQSPSNKVTEKGKDVELRCDPISGHTALYWYRQSLGQGLEFLIYFQGNSAPDKSGLPSDRFSAERTGGSVSTLTIQRTQQEDSAVYLCASSPTSGSEETQYFGPGTRLLVL.

This chain links TRBV18 with TRBJ1-5, with unresolved D. The germline CDR1 and CDR2 sequences are KGHSH and LQKENI. The CDR3 totals 14 residues. The V end lost 6 bases, the J end lost 4 bases, and 13 bases lay between the germline ends. In nucleotides, the CDR3 is TGTGCCAGCTCCCGACAATCGGTGAATCAGCCCCAGCATTTT. The encoded protein is CASSRQSVNQPQHF.

Only a few counts were recorded for this clone. V usage is TRBV24-1 and J usage is TRBJ1-2; D may be TRBD1 (5 bases). This CDR3 contains 15 residues. Trimming removed 3 bases at V and 2 bases at J, with 12 bases between. Germline CDR1 and CDR2: KGHDR and SFDVKD. The CDR3 sequence is CATSDGAGKNYGYTF. Written as DNA, the CDR3 is TGTGCCACCAGTGATGGGGCAGGTAAAAACTATGGCTACACCTTC.

This CDR3 is CASTTGIQETQYF. As DNA, the CDR3 is TGTGCCAGCACGACAGGGATACAAGAGACCCAGTACTTC. This chain connects TRBV2 to TRBJ2-5; 7 bases align to TRBD1. CDR3 size: 13 residues. The germline V gene has CDR1 SNHLY and CDR2 FYNNEI. The junction had 4 bases not matched to a gene; V was cut back by 7 bases and J by 2 bases.